This TCR beta chain derives from a study of blood T cells in healthy people across ages. This clonotype was observed many times. Antigen: not known. Trimming cost V 0 bases and J 4 bases, with 2 bases left between them. The CDR3 has 12 amino acids. CDR1 is KGHDR, CDR2 SFDVKD, per germline. Whole-study results and caveats: Relative to aged donors, long-lived donors carried more naive CD4+ cells and displayed higher diversity. Unknown donor CMV status possibly confounded expanded clonotype changes. Diversity was estimated from one million T cells, and these estimates were considered underestimates.

The use of a sample-barcoded 5' primer and a J-beta primer mix characterized a second PCR of about 6 to 11 cycles. TCRdb independently ran MiXCR on the 5' RACE reads; one entry per CDR3 protein. The data show over 550,000 distinct CDR3 sequences, 25% to 30% seen once. Per-sample yields of isolated PBMCs were at least 6 million. The J gene is TRBJ2-5, the V gene TRBV24-1; no clear D. Source material: blood. This TCR was recovered from a woman aged 80 or over in good health. The CDR3 is CATSDLGETQYF. CDR3 nucleotides: TGTGCCACCAGTGATTTGGGAGAGACCCAGTACTTC.